The 23 T cell receptor beta chains given below trace back to one sample, sequenced in a study of blood T cells in healthy people across ages. A second PCR, run for roughly 7 to 11 cycles, used a sample-barcoded 5' primer plus a J-beta primer mix. A single record per CDR3 protein comes from TCRdb applying MiXCR to the 5' RACE reads. The table lists approximately 850,000 distinct CDR3 sequences, about 62% of them singletons. Sequencing was performed on blood. The source of these receptors is a man in his thirties or forties in good health.

The rearrangement joins TRBV7-2 to TRBJ2-5; the match to TRBD2 covers 11 bases. The CDR3 spans 16 residues. CDR1 SGHTA and CDR2 FQGNSA come from the germline V gene. V shed 4 bases and J 6 bases; nucleotides not matched to a gene: 10. The CDR3 nucleotides read TGTGCCAGCAGCTCACCGACTAGCGGGGTGACAAAGACCCAGTACTTC. It yields the protein CASSSPTSGVTKTQYF.

V is TRBV4-3 and J is TRBJ2-6; weak D call: TRBD1 (5 bases). There are 20 residues in the CDR3. V was trimmed by 3 bases and J by 0 bases, leaving 21 bases between them. Germline V gene lookup returns CDR1 LGHNA and CDR2 YSLEER. The CDR3 spells CASSQKGPEVGLSGANVLTF. The CDR3 coding sequence is TGCGCCAGCAGCCAGAAAGGCCCGGAAGTGGGGCTCTCTGGGGCCAACGTCCTGACTTTC.

At least ten counts were recorded for this clonotype. This rearrangement joins TRBV5-1 to TRBJ2-5, with a weak D call TRBD2 (6 bases). The V gene lost 1 base and the J gene lost 5 bases, with 15 bases spanning the gap. Germline V gene data show CDR1 as SGHRS and CDR2 as YFSETQ. The CDR3 has 15 residues. CDR3 in DNA: TGCGCCAGCAGCTTGAATCCGGGAGTGGGGGAGACCCAGTACTTC. Translating gives CASSLNPGVGETQYF.

This clonotype was detected only once. The chain employs TRBV6-5 and TRBJ2-1; D is possibly TRBD1 or TRBD2 (5 bases each). Germline CDR1 MNHEY, CDR2 SVGAGI. The length of the CDR3 is 12 residues. V was pared by 8 bases and J by 0 bases, with 5 bases between. DNA of the CDR3: TGTGCCAGCGGGGGCTCCTACAATGAGCAGTTCTTC. It yields the protein CASGGSYNEQFF.

This chain uses TRBV12-3 or TRBV12-4 with TRBJ2-1; 10 nucleotides match TRBD2. The V segment lost 6 bases and the J segment 8 bases; nucleotides outside the gene matches: 25. This CDR3 has 20 amino acids. The CDR3, as DNA: TGTGCCAGCAGCCAAGCTAGCGGGGGCCATCCAGGGGCCTATCGCGATGAGCAGTTCTTC. Translated: CASSQASGGHPGAYRDEQFF.

The rearrangement links TRBV29-1 to TRBJ2-6; D not resolved. This CDR3 comprises 13 residues. CDR1 is SQVTM and CDR2 is ANQGSEA in the germline V gene. The V gene lost 4 bases and the J gene lost 1 base, with 5 bases spanning the gap. In nucleotides, the CDR3 is TGCAGCGTTGTGAGTTCTGGGGCCAACGTCCTGACTTTC. Translating it yields CSVVSSGANVLTF.

This chain uses TRBV7-2 with TRBJ2-7; 10 bases are a match to TRBD1. The end of the DNA aligns better with TRBJ2-5, so the J call may be wrong. Germline lookup yields CDR1 SGHTA and CDR2 FQGNSA. This CDR3 region has 16 residues. CDR3 in amino acids: CASSRQTGGNKETQYF. In nucleotides, the CDR3 is TGTGCCAGCAGCCGACAGACAGGGGGCAATAAAGAGACCCAGTACTTC.

In its sample, this clonotype was seen a few times. The chain uses TRBV7-6 and TRBJ1-2; D is unclear. Trimming stripped 3 bases from V and 5 bases from J, with 16 bases between. Germline V CDR1 and CDR2: SGHVS, FNYEAQ. The CDR3 covers 15 residues. The CDR3 region is CASSLAAEEPYGYTF. Written as DNA, the CDR3 is TGTGCCAGCAGCTTGGCAGCCGAAGAGCCTTATGGCTACACCTTC.

This clonotype has just one count. V usage is TRBV9 and J usage is TRBJ2-6; D is perhaps TRBD2 (7 bases). CDR1 and CDR2 from the germline V gene are SGDLS and YYNGEE. V lost 0 bases and J 1 base, leaving 20 bases between the germline ends. This CDR3 is built from 20 residues. CDR3 protein: CASSVGGGGPVISGANVLTF. In DNA, the CDR3 is TGTGCCAGCAGCGTAGGAGGGGGGGGCCCAGTTATTTCTGGGGCCAACGTCCTGACTTTC.

The V gene is TRBV7-3, the J gene TRBJ2-1; 12 bases are shared with TRBD2. The CDR3 has 14 residues. Germline CDR1 reads SGHTA; CDR2 reads FQGTGA. The junction had 5 bases not matched to a gene; V was cut back by 5 bases and J by 9 bases. The CDR3 here is CASSHGLAGSEQFF. The DNA for the CDR3 is TGTGCCAGCAGCCATGGACTAGCGGGATCTGAGCAGTTCTTC. Combining the CDR3 with reference TRBV7-3 and TRBJ2-1 gives the whole variable domain GAGVSQTPSNKVTEKGKYVELRCDPISGHTALYWYRQSLGQGPEFLIYFQGTGAADDSGLPNDRFFAVRPEGSVSTLKIQRTERGDSAVYLCASSHGLAGSEQFFGPGTRLTVL.

The chain couples TRBV6-1 to TRBJ2-1; D is perhaps TRBD1 (5 bases). Germline assignment: CDR1 MNHNS and CDR2 SASEGT. The CDR3 is 13 amino acids. The V gene lost 4 bases and the J gene lost 5 bases, with 9 bases spanning the gap. CDR3 sequence: CASSVGVHNEQFF. The CDR3 DNA is TGTGCCAGCAGTGTAGGGGTCCACAATGAGCAGTTCTTC.

Only a few counts were recorded for this clonotype. The CDR3 region has the DNA TGTGCCAGCAGCTTGACTAGCGCGAACACCGGGGAGCTGTTTTTT. Amino acids: CASSLTSANTGELFF. The chain uses TRBV5-5 and TRBJ2-2, with 7 bases identical to TRBD2. Germline CDR1 SGHKS, CDR2 YYEKEE (reference sequence). The CDR3 runs 15 residues. After removal of 1 base from V and 0 bases from J, the junction contained 0 bases not matched to a gene.

The rearrangement joins TRBV6-5 to TRBJ2-3; the D is unclear. This CDR3 region has 11 residues. Germline loops: CDR1 MNHEY, CDR2 SVGAGI. V gave up 8 bases and J gave up 1 base, with 4 bases separating them. CDR3 residues: CASQRTDTQYF. The CDR3 region has the DNA TGTGCCAGCCAGCGCACAGATACGCAGTATTTT.

This clonotype has a single count. One end of the junction fails to match germline, which may point to a read error. The V and J genes are TRBV12-3 or TRBV12-4 and TRBJ2-3; 9 positions match TRBD2. This CDR3 contains 14 residues. This CDR3 reads CAVHGGGGGDAQYF. CDR3 coding DNA: TGTGCCGTCCATGGCGGGGGGGGCGGAGATGCGCAGTATTTT.

This clonotype was counted many times. The rearrangement links TRBV7-2 to TRBJ2-6; unclear D gene. Germline V CDR1 and CDR2: SGHTA, FQGNSA. There are 14 residues in the CDR3. Trimming cost V 6 bases and J 4 bases, with 10 bases left between them. The CDR3, as DNA: TGTGCCAGCAGTTCCATTGGGGGGGCCAACGTCCTGACTTTC. It encodes CASSSIGGANVLTF.

This clonotype was observed a few times. As DNA, the CDR3 is TGTGCCAGCAGTTACTTCGGCAGGGTGGGCACTGAAGCTTTCTTT. Residues: CASSYFGRVGTEAFF. This sequence joins TRBV6-5 and TRBJ1-1; tentatively, D is TRBD1 (5 bases). This CDR3 is built from 15 residues. With 1 base removed from V and 4 bases from J, the gap between germline ends came to 13 bases. From germline, CDR1 is MNHEY and CDR2 SVGAGI.

This clonotype showed up just a few times. V gene TRBV12-3 or TRBV12-4 combines with J gene TRBJ2-7, with 9 nucleotides matching TRBD1. The CDR3 runs 15 residues. J lost 4 bases, V lost 7 bases, and 11 bases had no gene match. DNA of the CDR3: TGTGCCAGCACCCTGGGGGGGACAGGGATGTACGAGCAGTACTTC. Residues: CASTLGGTGMYEQYF.

In this sample, this clonotype turned up a few times. The genes are TRBV6-2 or TRBV6-3 and TRBJ2-5; 8 bases fit TRBD2. Looked up from germline, CDR1 is MNHEY and CDR2 is SVGEGT. J gave up 11 bases and V 4 bases, and 21 bases lay outside the gene matches. The CDR3 spans 17 residues. Written as DNA, the CDR3 is TGTGCCAGCAGTTTCTCCCCGGGACTAGGAGGAGCAAATGAGCAGTACTTC. It codes for CASSFSPGLGGANEQYF.

The chain links TRBV7-9 to TRBJ2-1; the D call may be TRBD1 or TRBD2 (5 bases each). Germline CDR1 SEHNR, CDR2 FQNEAQ (reference sequence). The CDR3 sequence is 14 residues long. Trimming took off 5 bases at V and 7 bases at J, with 15 bases between the two ends. The CDR3 DNA is TGTGCCAGCAGCGAAGGGACGGGAAGGAATGAGCAGTTCTTC. Protein sequence: CASSEGTGRNEQFF.

This clonotype was observed a single time. This sequence joins TRBV27 and TRBJ2-7; TRBD1 aligns across 7 bases. From germline, CDR1 is MNHEY and CDR2 SMNVEV (reference sequence). V was pared by 5 bases and J by 4 bases, with 8 bases of the junction left unmatched. This CDR3 contains 14 residues. CDR3 sequence reads: CASSTGTVQYEQYF. The DNA of the CDR3 is TGTGCCAGCAGTACCGGGACAGTTCAATACGAGCAGTACTTC.

The chain has TRBV15 and TRBJ1-2; D possibly corresponds to TRBD1 (5 bases). V lost 0 bases, J lost 7 bases, and 21 bases lay in between. CDR3 size: 17 residues. CDR1 and CDR2 (germline): LNHNV, YYDKDF (reference sequence). The CDR3 DNA follows: TGTGCCACCAGCAGAGAGGCCCTAACGGGGAAAAGGGGTGGCTACACCTTC. Translating it yields CATSREALTGKRGGYTF.

The chain carries TRBV7-2 and TRBJ2-5; TRBD2 matches at 8 bases. The DNA end is more similar to TRBJ2-7, so the J call may be wrong. CDR3 length: 14 residues. CDR1 and CDR2 from the germline V gene are SGHTA and FQGNSA. The chain's CDR3 is CASSYRAGGYEQYF. For the CDR3, the DNA is TGTGCCAGCAGCTATAGGGCGGGAGGTTACGAGCAGTACTTC.

The rearrangement links TRBV5-5 to TRBJ2-5; D uncertain. The end of the DNA fits TRBJ2-7 better, so the J call may be wrong. Looked up from germline, CDR1 is SGHKS and CDR2 is YYEKEE (reference sequence). The CDR3 totals 14 residues. CDR3 in amino acids: CASSSVLETGEQYF. DNA for the CDR3: TGTGCCAGCAGCTCGGTCCTGGAGACTGGCGAGCAGTACTTC.